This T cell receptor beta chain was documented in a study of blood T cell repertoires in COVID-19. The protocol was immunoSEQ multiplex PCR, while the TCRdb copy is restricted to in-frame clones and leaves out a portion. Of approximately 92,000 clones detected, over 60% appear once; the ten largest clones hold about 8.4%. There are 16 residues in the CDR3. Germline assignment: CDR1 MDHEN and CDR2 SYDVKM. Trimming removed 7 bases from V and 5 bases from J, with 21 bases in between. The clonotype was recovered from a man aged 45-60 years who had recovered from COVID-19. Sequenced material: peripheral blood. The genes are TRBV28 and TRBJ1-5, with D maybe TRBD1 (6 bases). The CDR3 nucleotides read TGTGCCAGCACCACCTGGGGGGGGGCGGTGTATCAGCCCCAGCATTTT. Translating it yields CASTTWGGAVYQPQHF. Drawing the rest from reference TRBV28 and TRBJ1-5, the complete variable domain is DVKVTQSSRYLVKRTGEKVFLECVQDMDHENMFWYRQDPGLGLRLIYFSYDVKMKEKGDIPEGYSVSREKKERFSLILESASTNQTSMYLCASTTWGGAVYQPQHFGDGTRLSIL.